The table lists the clone carrying this T cell receptor beta chain with many counts. What it binds is unknown. The read gets to within 3 residues of the CDR3 end, and the germline J gene fills in the rest. This specimen belongs to a study of T cell clonality in common variable immunodeficiency. General observations from the study: TCRbeta clonality was increased in CVID versus healthy controls.

Both groups were predominantly of Caucasian heritage. The table came from immunoSEQ multiplex PCR; TCRdb's copy has only in-frame clones and leaves some out. The sample presents 45,000 to 65,000 clones, none singletons. CDR3 length equals 14 residues. J lost 6 bases, V lost 5 bases, and 9 bases had no gene match. The germline V gene encodes CDR1 SEHNR and CDR2 FQNEAQ (reference sequence). The receptor was isolated from a person aged 18-70 years in good health. Sequencing was done on a sample of peripheral blood mononuclear cells. J is TRBJ1-1 and V is TRBV7-9, with 7 nucleotides matching TRBD1. Incomplete CDR3 DNA: TGTGCCAGCAGCCCTTACAGACAGGGTCCTGAA. It yields the protein CASSPYRQGPE. The whole CDR3 reads CASSPYRQGPEAFF.